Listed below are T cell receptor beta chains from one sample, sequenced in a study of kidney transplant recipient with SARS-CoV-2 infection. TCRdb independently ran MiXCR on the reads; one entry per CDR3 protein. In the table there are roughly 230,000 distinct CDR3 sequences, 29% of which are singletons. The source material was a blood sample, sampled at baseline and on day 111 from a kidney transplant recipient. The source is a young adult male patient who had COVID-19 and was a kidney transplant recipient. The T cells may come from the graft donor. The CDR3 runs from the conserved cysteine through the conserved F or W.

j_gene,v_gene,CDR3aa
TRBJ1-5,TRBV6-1,CASSEGTGAQPQHF
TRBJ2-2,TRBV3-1,CASSALSPIPGLTGELFF
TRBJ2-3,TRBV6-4,CGSSDSATDTQYF
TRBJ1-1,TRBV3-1,CASSTTDSISIRTEAFF
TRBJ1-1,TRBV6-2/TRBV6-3,CASSWTGNTEAFF
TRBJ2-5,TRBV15,CATSNYLGRREETQYF
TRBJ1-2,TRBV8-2,CGSLCADSRKTYGYTF
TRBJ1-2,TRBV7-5,CISVPEFVCEVGKTYGYTF
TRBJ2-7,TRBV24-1,CATSDLDRGDEQYF
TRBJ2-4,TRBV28,CASSTREGEQYF
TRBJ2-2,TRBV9,CASSAGQGSGELFF
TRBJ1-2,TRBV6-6,CASSRITGGRKTYGYTF
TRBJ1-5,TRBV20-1,CSASITRVQPQHF
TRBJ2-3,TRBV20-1,CSASPRSGTTDTQYF
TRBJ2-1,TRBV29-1,CSGLGQNTYNEQFF